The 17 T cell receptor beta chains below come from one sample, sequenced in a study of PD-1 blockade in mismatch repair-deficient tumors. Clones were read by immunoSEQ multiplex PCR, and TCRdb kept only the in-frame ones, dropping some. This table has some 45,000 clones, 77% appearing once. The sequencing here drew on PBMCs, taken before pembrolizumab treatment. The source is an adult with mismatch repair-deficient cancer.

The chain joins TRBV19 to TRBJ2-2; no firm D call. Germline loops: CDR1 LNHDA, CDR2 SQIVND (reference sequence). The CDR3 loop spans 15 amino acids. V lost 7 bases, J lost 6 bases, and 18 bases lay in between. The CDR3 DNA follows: TGTGCCAGTACCACTGCTTCCCTTGACGCCGGGGAGCTGTTTTTT. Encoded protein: CASTTASLDAGELFF.

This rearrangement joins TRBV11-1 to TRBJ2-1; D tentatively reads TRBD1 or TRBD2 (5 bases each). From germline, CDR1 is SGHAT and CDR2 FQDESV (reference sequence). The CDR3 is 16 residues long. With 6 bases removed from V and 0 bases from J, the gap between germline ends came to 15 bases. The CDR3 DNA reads TGTGCCAGCAGTTTCTGGGGGAAGAGCTCCTACAATGAGCAGTTCTTC. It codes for CASSFWGKSSYNEQFF.

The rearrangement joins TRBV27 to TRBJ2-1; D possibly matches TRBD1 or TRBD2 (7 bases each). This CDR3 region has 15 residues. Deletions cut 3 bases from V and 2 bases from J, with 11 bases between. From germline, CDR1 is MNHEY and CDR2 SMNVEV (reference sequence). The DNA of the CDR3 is TGTGCCAGCAGTTTGGGAGGGGGCGCCTACAATGAGCAGTTCTTC. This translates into CASSLGGGAYNEQFF.

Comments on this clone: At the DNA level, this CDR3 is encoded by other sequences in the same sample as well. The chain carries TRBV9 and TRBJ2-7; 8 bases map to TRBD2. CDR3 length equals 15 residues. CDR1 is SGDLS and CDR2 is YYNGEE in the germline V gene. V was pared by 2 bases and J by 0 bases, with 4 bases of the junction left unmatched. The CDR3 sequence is CASSVGLESSYEQYF. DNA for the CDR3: TGTGCCAGCAGCGTGGGACTAGAGAGCTCCTACGAGCAGTACTTC.

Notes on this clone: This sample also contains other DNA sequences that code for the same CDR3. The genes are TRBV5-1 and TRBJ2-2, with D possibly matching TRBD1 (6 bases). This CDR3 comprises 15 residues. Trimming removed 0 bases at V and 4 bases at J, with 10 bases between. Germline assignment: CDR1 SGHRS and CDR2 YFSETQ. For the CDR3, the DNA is TGCGCCAGCAGCTTGGAAGGGGGACGCACCGGGGAGCTGTTTTTT. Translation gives CASSLEGGRTGELFF. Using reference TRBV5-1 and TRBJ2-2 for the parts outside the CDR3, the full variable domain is KAGVTQTPRYLIKTRGQQVTLSCSPISGHRSVSWYQQTPGQGLQFLFEYFSETQRNKGNFPGRFSGRQFSNSRSEMNVSTLELGDSALYLCASSLEGGRTGELFFGEGSRLTVL.

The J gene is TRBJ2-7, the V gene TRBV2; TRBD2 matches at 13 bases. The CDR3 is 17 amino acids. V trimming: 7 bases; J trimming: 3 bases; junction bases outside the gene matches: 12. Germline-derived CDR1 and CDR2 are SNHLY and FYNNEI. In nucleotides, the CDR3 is TGTGCCAGCACCCTGACCCCTCGGACTAGCGGGAGCTACGAGCAGTACTTC. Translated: CASTLTPRTSGSYEQYF.

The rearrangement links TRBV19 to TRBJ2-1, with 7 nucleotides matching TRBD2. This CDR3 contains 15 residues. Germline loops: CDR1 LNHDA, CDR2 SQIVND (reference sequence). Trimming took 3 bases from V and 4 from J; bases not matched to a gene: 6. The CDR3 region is CASSIGGSVYNEQFF. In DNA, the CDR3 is TGTGCCAGTAGTATTGGCGGGAGTGTATACAATGAGCAGTTCTTC.

The CDR3 nucleotides read TGTGCCAGCTCACCAGGGCAGAAGAACACTGAAGCTTTCTTT. This encodes CASSPGQKNTEAFF. The chain uses TRBV18 and TRBJ1-1, with unresolved D. V lost 2 bases to trimming and J lost 1 base, with 8 bases between them. The CDR3 is 14 residues long. CDR1 is KGHSH and CDR2 is LQKENI in the germline V gene.

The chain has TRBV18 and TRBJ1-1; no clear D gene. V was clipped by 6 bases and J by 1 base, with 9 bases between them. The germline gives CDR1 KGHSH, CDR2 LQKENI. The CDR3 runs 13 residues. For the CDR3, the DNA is TGTGCCAGCTCCCAAGGCGAGAACACTGAAGCTTTCTTT. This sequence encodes CASSQGENTEAFF.

The DNA of the CDR3 is TGTGCCAGCAATACGCCCACCGGGGAGCTGTTTTTT. Translation: CASNTPTGELFF. The chain links TRBV28 to TRBJ2-2; D gene uncertain. This CDR3 is built from 12 residues. The germline V and J ends were trimmed by 7 bases and 4 bases, with 7 bases remaining between them. The germline V gene encodes CDR1 MDHEN and CDR2 SYDVKM.

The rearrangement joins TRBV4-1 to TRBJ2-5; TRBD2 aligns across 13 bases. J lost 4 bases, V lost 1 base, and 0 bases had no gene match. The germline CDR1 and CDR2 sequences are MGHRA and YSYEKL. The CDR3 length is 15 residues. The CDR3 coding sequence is TGCGCCAGCAGCCAAGGGACTAGCGGGAGAGAGACCCAGTACTTC. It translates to CASSQGTSGRETQYF.

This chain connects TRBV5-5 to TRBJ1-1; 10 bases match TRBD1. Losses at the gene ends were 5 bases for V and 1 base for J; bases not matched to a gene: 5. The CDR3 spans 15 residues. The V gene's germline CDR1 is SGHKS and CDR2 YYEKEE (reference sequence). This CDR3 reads CASSPGQGRNTEAFF. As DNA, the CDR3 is TGTGCCAGCAGTCCGGGACAGGGGAGGAACACTGAAGCTTTCTTT.

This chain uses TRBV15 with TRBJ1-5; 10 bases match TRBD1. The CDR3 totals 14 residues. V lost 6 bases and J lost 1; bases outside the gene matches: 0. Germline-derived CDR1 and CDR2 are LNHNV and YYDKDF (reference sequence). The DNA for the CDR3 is TGTGCCACCAGGGGACAGGGGAGCAATCAGCCCCAGCATTTT. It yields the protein CATRGQGSNQPQHF. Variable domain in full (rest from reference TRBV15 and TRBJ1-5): DAMVIQNPRYQVTQFGKPVTLSCSQTLNHNVMYWYQQKSSQAPKLLFHYYDKDFNNEADTPDNFQSRRPNTSFCFLDIRSPGLGDTAMYLCATRGQGSNQPQHFGDGTRLSIL.

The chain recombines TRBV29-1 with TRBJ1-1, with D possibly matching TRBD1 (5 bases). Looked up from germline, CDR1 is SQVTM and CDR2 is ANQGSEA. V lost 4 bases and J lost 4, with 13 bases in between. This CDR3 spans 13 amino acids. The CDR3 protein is CSVVAGWATEAFF. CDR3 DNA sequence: TGCAGCGTTGTGGCAGGGTGGGCCACTGAAGCTTTCTTT.

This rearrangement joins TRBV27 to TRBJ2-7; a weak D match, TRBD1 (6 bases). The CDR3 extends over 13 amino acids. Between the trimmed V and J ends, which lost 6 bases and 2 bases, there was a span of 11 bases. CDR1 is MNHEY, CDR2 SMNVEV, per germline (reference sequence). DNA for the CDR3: TGTGCCAGCAGGGGGGACACTACCTACGAGCAGTACTTC. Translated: CASRGDTTYEQYF.

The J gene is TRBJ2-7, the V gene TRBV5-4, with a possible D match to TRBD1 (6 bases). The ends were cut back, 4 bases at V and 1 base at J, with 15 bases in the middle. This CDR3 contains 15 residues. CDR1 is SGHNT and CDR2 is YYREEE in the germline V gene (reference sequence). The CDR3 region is CASSRQAATSYEQYF. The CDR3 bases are TGTGCCAGCAGCAGACAGGCCGCGACTTCCTACGAGCAGTACTTC.

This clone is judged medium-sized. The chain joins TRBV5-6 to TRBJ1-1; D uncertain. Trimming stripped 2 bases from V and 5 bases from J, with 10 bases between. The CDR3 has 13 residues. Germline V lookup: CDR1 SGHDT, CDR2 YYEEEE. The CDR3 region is CASSFEGWTEAFF. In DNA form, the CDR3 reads TGTGCCAGCAGCTTCGAGGGATGGACTGAAGCTTTCTTT.